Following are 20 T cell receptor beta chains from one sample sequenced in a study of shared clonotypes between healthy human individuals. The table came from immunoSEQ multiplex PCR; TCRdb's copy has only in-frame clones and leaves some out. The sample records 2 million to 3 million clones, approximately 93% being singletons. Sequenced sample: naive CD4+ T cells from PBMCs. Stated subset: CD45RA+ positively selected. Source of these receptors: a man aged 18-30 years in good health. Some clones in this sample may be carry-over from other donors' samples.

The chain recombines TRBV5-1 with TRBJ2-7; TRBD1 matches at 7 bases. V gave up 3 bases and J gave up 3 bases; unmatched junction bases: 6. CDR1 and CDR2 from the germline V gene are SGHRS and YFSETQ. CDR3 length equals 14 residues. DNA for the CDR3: TGCGCCAGCAGCTCTAGACAGGGAAACTACGAGCAGTACTTC. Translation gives CASSSRQGNYEQYF.

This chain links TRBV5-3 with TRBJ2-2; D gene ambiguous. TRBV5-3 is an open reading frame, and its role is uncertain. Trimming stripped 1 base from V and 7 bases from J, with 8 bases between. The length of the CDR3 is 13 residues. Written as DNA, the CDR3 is TGTGCCAGAAGCTTGCGAGTTTGCGGGGAGCTGTTTTTT. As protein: CARSLRVCGELFF.

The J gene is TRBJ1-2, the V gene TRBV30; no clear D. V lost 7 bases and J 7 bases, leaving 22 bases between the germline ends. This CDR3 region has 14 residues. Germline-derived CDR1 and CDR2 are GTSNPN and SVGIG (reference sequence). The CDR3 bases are TGTGCCTTCTCTGCGACGCTGCAGGCGAGTGGCTACACCTTC. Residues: CAFSATLQASGYTF.

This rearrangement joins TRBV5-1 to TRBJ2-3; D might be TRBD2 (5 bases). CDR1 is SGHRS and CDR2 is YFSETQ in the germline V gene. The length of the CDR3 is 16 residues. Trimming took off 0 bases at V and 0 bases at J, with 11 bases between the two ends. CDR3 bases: TGCGCCAGCAGCTTGGCAGCGGCCCAAAGCACAGATACGCAGTATTTT. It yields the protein CASSLAAAQSTDTQYF.

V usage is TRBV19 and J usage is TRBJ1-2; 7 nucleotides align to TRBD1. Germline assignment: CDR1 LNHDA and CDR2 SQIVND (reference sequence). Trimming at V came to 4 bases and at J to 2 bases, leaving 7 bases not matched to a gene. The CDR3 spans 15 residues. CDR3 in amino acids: CASSTGQGGNYGYTF. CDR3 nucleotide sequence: TGTGCCAGTAGTACTGGGCAGGGGGGGAACTATGGCTACACCTTC. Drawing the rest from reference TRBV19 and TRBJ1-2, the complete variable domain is DGGITQSPKYLFRKEGQNVTLSCEQNLNHDAMYWYRQDPGQGLRLIYYSQIVNDFQKGDIAEGYSVSREKKESFPLTVTSAQKNPTAFYLCASSTGQGGNYGYTFGSGTRLTVV.

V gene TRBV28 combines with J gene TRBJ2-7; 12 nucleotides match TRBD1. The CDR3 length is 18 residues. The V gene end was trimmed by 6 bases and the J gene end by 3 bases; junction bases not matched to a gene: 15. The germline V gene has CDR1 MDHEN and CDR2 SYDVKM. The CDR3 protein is CASSGAGTGGGGVYEQYF. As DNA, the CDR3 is TGTGCCAGCAGCGGCGCCGGGACAGGGGGCGGAGGCGTCTACGAGCAGTACTTC.

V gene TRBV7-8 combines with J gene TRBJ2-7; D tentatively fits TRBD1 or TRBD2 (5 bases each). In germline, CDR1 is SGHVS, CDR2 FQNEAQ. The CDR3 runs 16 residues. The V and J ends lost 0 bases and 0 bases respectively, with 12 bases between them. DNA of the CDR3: TGTGCCAGCAGCTTAGCGTTTGCCGGGACCTCCTACGAGCAGTACTTC. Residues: CASSLAFAGTSYEQYF.

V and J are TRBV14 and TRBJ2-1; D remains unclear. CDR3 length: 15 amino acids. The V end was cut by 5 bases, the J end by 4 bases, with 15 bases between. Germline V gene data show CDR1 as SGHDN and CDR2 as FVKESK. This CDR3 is CASSSGPWEYNEQFF. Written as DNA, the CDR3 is TGTGCCAGCAGCTCCGGGCCCTGGGAATACAATGAGCAGTTCTTC.

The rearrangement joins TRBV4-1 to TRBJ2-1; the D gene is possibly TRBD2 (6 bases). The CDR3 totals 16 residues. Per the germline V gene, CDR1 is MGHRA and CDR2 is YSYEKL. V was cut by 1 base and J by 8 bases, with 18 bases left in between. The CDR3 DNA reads TGCGCCAGCAGCCAAGTCGGTCGGCTCATAGCGGATGAGCAGTTCTTC. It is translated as CASSQVGRLIADEQFF.

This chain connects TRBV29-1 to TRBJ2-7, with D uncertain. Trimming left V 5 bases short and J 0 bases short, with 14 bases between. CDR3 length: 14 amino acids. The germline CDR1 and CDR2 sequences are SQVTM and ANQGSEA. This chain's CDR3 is CSVSKNPSSYEQYF. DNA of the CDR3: TGCAGCGTTAGTAAGAACCCAAGCTCCTACGAGCAGTACTTC.

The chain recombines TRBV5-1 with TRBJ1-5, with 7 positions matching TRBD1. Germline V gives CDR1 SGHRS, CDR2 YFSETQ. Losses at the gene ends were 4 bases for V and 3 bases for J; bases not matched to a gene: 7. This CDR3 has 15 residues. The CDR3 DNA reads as TGCGCCAGCAGCGCGGGGGGGACAGACAATCAGCCCCAGCATTTT. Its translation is CASSAGGTDNQPQHF.

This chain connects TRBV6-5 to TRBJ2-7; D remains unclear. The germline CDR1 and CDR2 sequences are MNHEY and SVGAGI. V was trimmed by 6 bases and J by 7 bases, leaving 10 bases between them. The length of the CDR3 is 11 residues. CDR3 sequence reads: CASSQVREQYF. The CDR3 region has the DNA TGTGCCAGCAGCCAGGTAAGGGAGCAGTACTTC.

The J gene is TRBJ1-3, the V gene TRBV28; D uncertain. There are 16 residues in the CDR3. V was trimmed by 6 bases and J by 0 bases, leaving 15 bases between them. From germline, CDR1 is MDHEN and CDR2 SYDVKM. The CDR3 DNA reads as TGTGCCAGCAGCCCGCGGATGGGGAACTCTGGAAACACCATATATTTT. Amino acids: CASSPRMGNSGNTIYF.

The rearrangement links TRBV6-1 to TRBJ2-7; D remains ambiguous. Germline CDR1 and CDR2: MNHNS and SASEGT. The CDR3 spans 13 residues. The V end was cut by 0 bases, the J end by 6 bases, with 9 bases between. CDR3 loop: CASSEAVRFEQYF. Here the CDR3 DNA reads TGTGCCAGCAGTGAAGCGGTGAGGTTCGAGCAGTACTTC.

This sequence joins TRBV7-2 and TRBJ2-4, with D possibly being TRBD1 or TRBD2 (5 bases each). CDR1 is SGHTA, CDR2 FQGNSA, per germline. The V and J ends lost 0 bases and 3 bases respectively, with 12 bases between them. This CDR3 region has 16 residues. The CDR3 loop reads CASSLALRGFKNIQYF. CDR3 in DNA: TGTGCCAGCAGCTTAGCGCTTCGGGGCTTCAAAAACATTCAGTACTTC. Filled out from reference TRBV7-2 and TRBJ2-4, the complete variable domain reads GAGVSQSPSNKVTEKGKDVELRCDPISGHTALYWYRQSLGQGLEFLIYFQGNSAPDKSGLPSDRFSAERTGGSVSTLTIQRTQQEDSAVYLCASSLALRGFKNIQYFGAGTRLSVL.

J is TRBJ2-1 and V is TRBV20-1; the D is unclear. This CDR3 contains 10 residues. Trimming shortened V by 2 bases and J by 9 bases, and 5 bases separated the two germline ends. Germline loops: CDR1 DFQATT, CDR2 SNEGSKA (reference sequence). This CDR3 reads CSARYLEQFF. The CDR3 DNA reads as TGCAGTGCTAGATATCTTGAGCAGTTCTTC.

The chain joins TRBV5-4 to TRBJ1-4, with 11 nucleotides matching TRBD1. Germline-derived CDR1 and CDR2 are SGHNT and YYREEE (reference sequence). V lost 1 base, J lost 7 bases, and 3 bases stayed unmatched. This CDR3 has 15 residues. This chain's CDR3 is CASSLFGTGGEKLFF. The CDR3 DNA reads TGTGCCAGCAGCTTGTTCGGGACAGGGGGTGAAAAACTGTTTTTT.

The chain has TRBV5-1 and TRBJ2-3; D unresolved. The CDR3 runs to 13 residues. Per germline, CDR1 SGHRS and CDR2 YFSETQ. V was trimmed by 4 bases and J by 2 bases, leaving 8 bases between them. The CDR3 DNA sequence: TGCGCCAGCAGCCCTGGGCACACAGATACGCAGTATTTT. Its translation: CASSPGHTDTQYF.

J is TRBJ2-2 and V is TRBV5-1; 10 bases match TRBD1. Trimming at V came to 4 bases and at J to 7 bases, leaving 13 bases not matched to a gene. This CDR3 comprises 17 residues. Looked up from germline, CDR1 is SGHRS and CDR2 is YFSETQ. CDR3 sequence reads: CASSPGLTGGAGGELFF. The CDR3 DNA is TGCGCCAGCAGCCCGGGACTGACAGGGGGCGCGGGCGGGGAGCTGTTTTTT.

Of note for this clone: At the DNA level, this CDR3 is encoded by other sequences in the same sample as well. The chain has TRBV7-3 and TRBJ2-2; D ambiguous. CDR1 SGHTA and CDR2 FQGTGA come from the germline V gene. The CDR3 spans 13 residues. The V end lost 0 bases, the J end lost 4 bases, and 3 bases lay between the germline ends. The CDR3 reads CASSLTITGELFF. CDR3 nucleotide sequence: TGTGCCAGCAGCTTAACTATCACCGGGGAGCTGTTTTTT. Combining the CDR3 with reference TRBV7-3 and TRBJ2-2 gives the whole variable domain GAGVSQTPSNKVTEKGKYVELRCDPISGHTALYWYRQSLGQGPEFLIYFQGTGAADDSGLPNDRFFAVRPEGSVSTLKIQRTERGDSAVYLCASSLTITGELFFGEGSRLTVL.